The source of this TCR beta chain is a study of blood T cells in healthy people across ages (dated by TCRdb to 2015 to 2017). In terms of the full investigation: In model experiments, template switching captured about one uniquely barcoded TCR beta cDNA molecule for every two T cells. Age-related changes in TCR beta repertoire diversity were measured in the study by deep sequencing normalized with unique cDNA molecular identifiers. The donors were divided into four age groups: young (average approximately 17 years), middle-aged (approximately 42), aged (about 60) and long-lived (about 80). To avoid experimental bias, donors of different ages were randomly spread across the sequencing lanes. Two additional independent replicas of 1 million unique cDNA reads from the same blood draw were analyzed for two donors (one aged 18 to 30 and one aged 80 or older). On the study overall, not on this receptor specifically: Estimates of total diversity based on one million sequenced T cells were regarded as lower bounds and as underestimates. There was a strong correlation between observed TCR beta diversity and the percentage of naive T cells measured by flow cytometry. Because donor CMV infection status was unknown, age-related changes in expanded clonotypes were potentially confounded. Bulk unsorted PBMC profiling prevented conclusive comparison of naive and antigen-experienced compartments. Compared with the aged group, the long-lived group had more naive CD4+ T cells, fewer expanded clones and increased TCR diversity, suggesting age selection. Observed TCR beta diversity per million T cells fell roughly linearly with age, and a significant reduction was already apparent by age roughly 41.

Worth noting for this clonotype: Its antigen is still unknown. Base-call qualities are not available, and no considerably larger clone is one nucleotide away.

Preparation of the library involved 5' RACE. The sample was run on an Illumina HiSeq 2500. The second PCR ran for roughly 6 to 11 cycles and used a J-beta primer mix along with a sample-barcoded 5' primer. Each TCR beta cDNA molecule received a unique molecular identifier from a template-switch 5' adaptor carrying 12 random nucleotides. At least 3 million CDR3-containing paired-end reads were obtained from each sample. All of the RNA was converted into first-strand cDNA using the Mint cDNA synthesis kit, with a TRBC-specific oligonucleotide serving as the primer. After uracil-DNA glycosylase treatment, a first 18-cycle PCR used universal primers M1SS and BC2_uni_R on all cDNA. Per the original workflow: For normalization, 1 million high-quality reads were randomly selected from each sample, with every read carrying a distinct molecular identifier. Instead of being binned into consensus sequences, reads that shared molecular identifiers were thrown out. MiTCR, run with a Q25 quality threshold and the strictest error-elimination algorithm, handled CDR3 identification, clonotype clustering and error correction. A nonparametric unseen species model using Euler transformation provided a lower-bound estimate of total TCR beta diversity. The public reads were reanalyzed by TCRdb: fastp trimming at Q25, MiXCR alignment, in-frame beta chains only. When rows share a CDR3 protein, they turn into one entry using the most common DNA and genes. Clone size and V and J calls follow TCRdb, not the original study. The sample table records about 830,000 distinct CDR3 sequences; 58% of these occur just once. The top ten hold about 20% of the sample.

Taken from the germline V gene, the CDR1 and CDR2 loops are SGHDT and YYEEEE. The junction shows trimming of 4 bases on V and 10 bases on J, plus 9 bases between the germline ends. There are 11 amino acids in the CDR3, from cysteine to phenylalanine inclusive. Here the CDR3 DNA is all that survives: 33 bases in frame from base 1. The donors were a few dozen Caucasian individuals from Russia, aged 6 to 90 years, who were systemically healthy. Approximately 11 milliliters of peripheral blood were drawn from each donor into EDTA-treated Vacutainer tubes. Ficoll-Paque density-gradient centrifugation was used to isolate PBMCs, with at least 6 million per sample. Total RNA was extracted from PBMCs with Trizol reagent, with at least 5.5 micrograms obtained per sample. The percentages of naive CD45RAhigh/CD27high T cells were determined by flow cytometry on a PBMC aliquot from every donor.

The chain links TRBV5-6 with TRBJ2-4; TRBD2 is perhaps the D gene, given 5 matching bases. The receptor's source is a man aged 25-45 years in good health. The sequencing sample was made of blood. The DNA sequence is as follows: TGTGCCAGCAGCGCAGGACTGATTCAGTACTTC. Its protein reads: CASSAGLIQYF.